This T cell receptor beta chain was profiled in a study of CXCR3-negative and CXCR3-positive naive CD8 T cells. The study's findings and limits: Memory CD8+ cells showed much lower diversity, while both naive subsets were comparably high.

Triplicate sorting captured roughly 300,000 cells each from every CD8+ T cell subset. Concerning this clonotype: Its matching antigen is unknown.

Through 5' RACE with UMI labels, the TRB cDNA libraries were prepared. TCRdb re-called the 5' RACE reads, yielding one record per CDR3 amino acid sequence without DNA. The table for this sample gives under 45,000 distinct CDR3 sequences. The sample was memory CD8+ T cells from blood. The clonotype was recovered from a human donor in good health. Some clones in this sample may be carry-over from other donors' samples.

CDR3 protein: CASSDSGGANEQFF. The rearrangement joins TRBV6-4 to TRBJ2-1; TCRdb lists TRBD2, though no DNA is available to test this call. The CDR3 length is 14 residues. Germline CDR1 reads MRHNA; CDR2 reads SNTAGT.